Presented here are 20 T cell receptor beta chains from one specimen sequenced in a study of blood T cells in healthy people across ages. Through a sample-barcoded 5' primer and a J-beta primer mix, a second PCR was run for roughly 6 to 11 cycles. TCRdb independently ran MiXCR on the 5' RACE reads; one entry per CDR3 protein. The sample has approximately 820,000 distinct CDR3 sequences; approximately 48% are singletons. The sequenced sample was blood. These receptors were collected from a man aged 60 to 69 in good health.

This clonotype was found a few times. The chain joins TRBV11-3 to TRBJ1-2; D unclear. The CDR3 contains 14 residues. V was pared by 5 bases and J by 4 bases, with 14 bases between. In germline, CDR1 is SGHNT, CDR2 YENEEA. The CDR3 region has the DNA TGTGCCAGCAGCCCCCAAGGGAGAAGCTATGGCTACACCTTC. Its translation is CASSPQGRSYGYTF.

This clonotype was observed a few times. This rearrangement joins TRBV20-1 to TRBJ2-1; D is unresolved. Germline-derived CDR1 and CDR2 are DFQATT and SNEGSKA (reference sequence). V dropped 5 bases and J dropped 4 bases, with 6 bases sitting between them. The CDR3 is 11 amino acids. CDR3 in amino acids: CSARPYNEQFF. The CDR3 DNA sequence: TGCAGTGCTCGGCCTTACAATGAGCAGTTCTTC.

The CDR3 is CASSGTVGARGYTF. The CDR3 DNA follows: TGTGCCAGCAGTGGAACTGTTGGGGCCCGGGGCTACACCTTC. J is TRBJ1-2 and V is TRBV12-3 or TRBV12-4, with D perhaps TRBD1 (5 bases). The CDR3 is 14 residues long. V was clipped by 5 bases and J by 8 bases, with 18 bases between them.

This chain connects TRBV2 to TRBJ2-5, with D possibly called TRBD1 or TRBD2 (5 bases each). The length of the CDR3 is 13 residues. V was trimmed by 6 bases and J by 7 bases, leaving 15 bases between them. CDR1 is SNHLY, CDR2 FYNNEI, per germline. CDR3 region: CASRGTVPGTQYF. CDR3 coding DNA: TGTGCCAGCAGGGGGACCGTCCCAGGGACCCAGTACTTC.

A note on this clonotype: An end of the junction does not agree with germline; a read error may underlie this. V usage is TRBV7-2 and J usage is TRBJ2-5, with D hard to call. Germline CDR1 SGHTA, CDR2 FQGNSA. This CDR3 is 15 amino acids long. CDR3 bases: TGTGTCAGCAGCTTATATGGGCAACTTCAAGAGACCCAGTACTTC. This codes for CVSSLYGQLQETQYF.

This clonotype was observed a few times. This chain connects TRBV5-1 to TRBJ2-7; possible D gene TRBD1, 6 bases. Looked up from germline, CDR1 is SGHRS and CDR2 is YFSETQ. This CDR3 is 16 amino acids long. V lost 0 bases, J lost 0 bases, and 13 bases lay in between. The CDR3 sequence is CASSLAGDIPSYEQYF. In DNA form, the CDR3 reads TGCGCCAGCAGCTTGGCCGGGGACATCCCCTCCTACGAGCAGTACTTC.

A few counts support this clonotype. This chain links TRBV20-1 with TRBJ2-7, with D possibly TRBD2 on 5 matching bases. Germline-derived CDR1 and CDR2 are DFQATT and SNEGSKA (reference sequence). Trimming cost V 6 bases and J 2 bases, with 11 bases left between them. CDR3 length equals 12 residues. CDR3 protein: CSAISDPYEQYF. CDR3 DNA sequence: TGCAGTGCCATTAGCGATCCCTACGAGCAGTACTTC.

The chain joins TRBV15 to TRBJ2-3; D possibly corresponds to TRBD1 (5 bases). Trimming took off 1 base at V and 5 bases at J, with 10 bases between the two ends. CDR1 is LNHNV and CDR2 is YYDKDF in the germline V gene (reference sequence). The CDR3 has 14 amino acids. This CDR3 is CATSRVGVQDTQYF. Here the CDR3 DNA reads TGTGCCACCAGCAGAGTAGGGGTTCAAGATACGCAGTATTTT.

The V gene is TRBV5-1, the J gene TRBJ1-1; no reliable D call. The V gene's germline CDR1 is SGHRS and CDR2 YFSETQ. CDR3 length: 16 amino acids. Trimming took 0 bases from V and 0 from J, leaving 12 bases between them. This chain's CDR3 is CASSLGFAAMNTEAFF. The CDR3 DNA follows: TGCGCCAGCAGCTTGGGTTTTGCTGCCATGAACACTGAAGCTTTCTTT.

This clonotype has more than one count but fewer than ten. This chain's CDR3 is CASRTGTMNTEAFF. In DNA form, the CDR3 reads TGTGCCAGCAGAACCGGGACAATGAACACTGAAGCTTTCTTT. The rearrangement uses TRBV7-2 and TRBJ1-1; the D gene is possibly TRBD1 (6 bases). This CDR3 is built from 14 residues. V lost 6 bases to trimming and J lost 0 bases, with 11 bases between them. Looked up from germline, CDR1 is SGHTA and CDR2 is FQGNSA.

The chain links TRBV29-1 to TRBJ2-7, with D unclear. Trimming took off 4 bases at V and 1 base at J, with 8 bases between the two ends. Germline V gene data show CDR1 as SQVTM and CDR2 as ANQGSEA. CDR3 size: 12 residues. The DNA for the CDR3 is TGCAGCGTTGTTGGTAATTCCTACGAGCAGTACTTC. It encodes CSVVGNSYEQYF.

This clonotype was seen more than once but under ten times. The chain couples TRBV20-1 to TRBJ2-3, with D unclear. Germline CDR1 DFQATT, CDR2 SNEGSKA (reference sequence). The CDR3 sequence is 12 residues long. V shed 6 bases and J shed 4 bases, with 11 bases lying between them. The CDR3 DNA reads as TGCAGTGCATCCCGGCTTGCAGATACGCAGTATTTT. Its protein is CSASRLADTQYF.

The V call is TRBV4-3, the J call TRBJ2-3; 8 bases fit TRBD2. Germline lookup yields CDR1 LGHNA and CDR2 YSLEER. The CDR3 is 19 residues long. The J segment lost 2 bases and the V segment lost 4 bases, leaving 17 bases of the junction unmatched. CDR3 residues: CASSRTPFGGEGSTDTQYF. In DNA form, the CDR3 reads TGCGCCAGCAGCCGAACGCCCTTCGGGGGGGAAGGATCCACAGATACGCAGTATTTT.

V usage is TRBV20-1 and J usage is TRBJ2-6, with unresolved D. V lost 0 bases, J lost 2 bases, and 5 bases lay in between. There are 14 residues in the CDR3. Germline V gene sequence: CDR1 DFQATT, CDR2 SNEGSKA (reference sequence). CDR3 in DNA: TGCAGTGCTAGAGATCGTGCTGGGGCCAACGTCCTGACTTTC. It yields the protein CSARDRAGANVLTF.

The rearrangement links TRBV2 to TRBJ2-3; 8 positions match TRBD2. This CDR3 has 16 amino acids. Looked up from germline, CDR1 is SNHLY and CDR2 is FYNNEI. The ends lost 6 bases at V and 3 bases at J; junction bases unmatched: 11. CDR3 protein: CASRGTSGPTTDTQYF. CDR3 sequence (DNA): TGTGCCAGCAGGGGTACTAGCGGCCCCACAACAGATACGCAGTATTTT.

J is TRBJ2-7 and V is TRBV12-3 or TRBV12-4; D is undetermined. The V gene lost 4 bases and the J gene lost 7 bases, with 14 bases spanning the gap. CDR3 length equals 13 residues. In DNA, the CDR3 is TGTGCCAGCAGTTCCGAGCGAGGCTATGAGCAGTACTTC. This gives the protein CASSSERGYEQYF.

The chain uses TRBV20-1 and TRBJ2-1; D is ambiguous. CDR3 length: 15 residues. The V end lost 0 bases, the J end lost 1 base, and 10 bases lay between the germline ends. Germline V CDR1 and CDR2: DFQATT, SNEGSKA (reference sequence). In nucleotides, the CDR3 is TGCAGTGCTAGAGATCTCCTGGGATCCTACAATGAGCAGTTCTTC. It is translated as CSARDLLGSYNEQFF.

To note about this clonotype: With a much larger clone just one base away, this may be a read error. The CDR3 here is CASSDEGTTEAFF. The CDR3 bases are TGTGCCAGCAGTGACGAGGGAACTACTGAAGCTTTCTTT. The chain uses TRBV6-5 and TRBJ1-1; D is unresolved. The CDR3 is 13 amino acids. Trimming removed 5 bases at V and 5 bases at J, with 12 bases between. Germline CDR1 reads MNHEY; CDR2 reads SVGAGI.

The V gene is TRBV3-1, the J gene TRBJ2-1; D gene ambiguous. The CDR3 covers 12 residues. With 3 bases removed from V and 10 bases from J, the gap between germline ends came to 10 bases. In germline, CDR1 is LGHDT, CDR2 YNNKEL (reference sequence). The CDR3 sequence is CASSQTSGEQFF. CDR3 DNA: TGTGCCAGCAGCCAGACCTCCGGGGAGCAGTTCTTC.

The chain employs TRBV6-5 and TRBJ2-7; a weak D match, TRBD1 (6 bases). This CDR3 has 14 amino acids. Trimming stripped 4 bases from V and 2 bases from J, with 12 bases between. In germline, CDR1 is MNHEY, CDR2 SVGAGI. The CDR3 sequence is CASSFQQGPYEQYF. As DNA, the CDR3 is TGTGCCAGCAGTTTCCAACAGGGCCCCTACGAGCAGTACTTC.